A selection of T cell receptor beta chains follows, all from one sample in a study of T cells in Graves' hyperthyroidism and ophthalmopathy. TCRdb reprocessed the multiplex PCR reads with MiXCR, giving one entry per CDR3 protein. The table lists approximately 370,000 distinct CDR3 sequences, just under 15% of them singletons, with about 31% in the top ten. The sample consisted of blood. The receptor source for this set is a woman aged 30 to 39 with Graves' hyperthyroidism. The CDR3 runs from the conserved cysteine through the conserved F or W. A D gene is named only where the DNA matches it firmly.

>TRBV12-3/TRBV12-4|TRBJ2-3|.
CASSLGTPNTDTQYF
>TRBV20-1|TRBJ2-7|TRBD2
CSASLAGSLEQYF
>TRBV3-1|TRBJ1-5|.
CASSQDQWNQPQHF
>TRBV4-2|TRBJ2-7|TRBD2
CASSQGTSGLRYEQYF
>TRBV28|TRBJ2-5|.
CASTLGGVETQYF
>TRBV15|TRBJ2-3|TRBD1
CATNTRTGSTDTQYF
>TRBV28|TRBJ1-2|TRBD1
CASSFLVVKTGTDYGYTF
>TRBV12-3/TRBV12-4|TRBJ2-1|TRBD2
CASSLLASGRGNEQFF
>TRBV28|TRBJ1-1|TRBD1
CAGSPRTGGKTEAFF
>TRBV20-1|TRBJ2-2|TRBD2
CSASAGGTTGELFF